The clone carrying this T cell receptor (beta chain) appeared a few times. Losses at the gene ends were 0 bases for V and 7 bases for J; bases not matched to a gene: 18. This CDR3 has 18 residues. Germline V gene data show CDR1 as DFQATT and CDR2 as SNEGSKA (reference sequence). The record originates from a study of human T cells and chemical hapten exposure. Study details: There were weekly diphenylcyclopropenone doses to the scalp for patients throughout the approximately 25-week study. The patient population, which was mostly female, had alopecia areata, totalis or universalis.

Stated time point: patch test 1, 2 weeks after DPC sensitization. The treatment: therapeutic diphenylcyclopropenone sensitization with weekly scalp DPC. From whole blood left unfractionated, total RNA was extracted. In the original processing: TCR counts had a median of around 94,000 per sample and spanned about 23,224 to 750,000. TCRdb called the RACE reads again in MiXCR, with one record for every CDR3 protein. The V and J calls and clone size are TCRdb's, not the authors'. Among 75,000 to 95,000 distinct CDR3 sequences listed, about an eighth were seen once. The J gene is TRBJ1-2, the V gene TRBV20-1, with TRBD1 identical over 9 bases. This clonotype originated in a woman between 55 and 75 years old with alopecia areata. Some clones in this sample may be carry-over from other donors' samples. The sample here was whole blood, taken in connection with sensitization to the hapten diphenylcyclopropenone (DPC). CDR3 in DNA: TGCAGTGCTAGAGATCCACAAATTAGACAGGGGGTATGGTCTGGCTACACCTTC. Translating gives CSARDPQIRQGVWSGYTF.